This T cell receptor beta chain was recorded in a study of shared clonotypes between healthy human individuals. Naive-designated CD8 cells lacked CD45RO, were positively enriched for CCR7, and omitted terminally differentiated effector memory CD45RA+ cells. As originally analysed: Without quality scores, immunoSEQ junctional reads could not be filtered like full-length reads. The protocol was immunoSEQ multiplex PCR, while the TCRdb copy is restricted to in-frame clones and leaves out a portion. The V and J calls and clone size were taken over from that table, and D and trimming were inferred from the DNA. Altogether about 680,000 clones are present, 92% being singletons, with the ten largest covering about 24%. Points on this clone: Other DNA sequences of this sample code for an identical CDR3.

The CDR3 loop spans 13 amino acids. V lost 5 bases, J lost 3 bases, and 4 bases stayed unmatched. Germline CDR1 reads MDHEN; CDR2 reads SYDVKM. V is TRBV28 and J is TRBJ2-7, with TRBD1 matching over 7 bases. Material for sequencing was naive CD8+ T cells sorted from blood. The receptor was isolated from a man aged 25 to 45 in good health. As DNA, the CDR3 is TGTGCCAGCAGTCTCCGACAGGGCTACGAGCAGTACTTC. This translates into CASSLRQGYEQYF.